The 28 T cell receptor beta chains given below trace back to one sample, sequenced in a study of post-analysis software for immune sequencing data. Study-level findings and limits: Roughly 5 TRBV segments, including TRBV5-6, TRBV5-1 and TRBV20-1, were more frequent in patients than controls.

cDNA libraries for TCR beta contained unique molecular identifiers. MiXCR, applied by TCRdb to the PCR reads, yields one record per CDR3 protein. In the table there are roughly 180,000 distinct CDR3 sequences, about 30% of which are singletons. These receptors' targets are unknown. The specimen sequenced was blood. The receptors were sampled from a girl aged 10 to 17 with multiple sclerosis.

This clonotype is a singleton in its sample. This chain links TRBV14 with TRBJ2-1; the match to TRBD1 covers 10 bases. V trimming: 1 base; J trimming: 9 bases; junction bases outside the gene matches: 15. Germline CDR1 reads SGHDN; CDR2 reads FVKESK. The CDR3 covers 18 residues. The CDR3 protein is CASSQGQGARLAVREQFF. The CDR3 DNA follows: TGTGCCAGCAGCCAAGGACAGGGGGCGCGGTTAGCGGTACGTGAGCAGTTCTTC.

The genes are TRBV28 and TRBJ2-5; TRBD2 agrees at 9 bases. The tail of the sequence fits TRBJ2-7 better, so the J call may be wrong. There are 14 residues in the CDR3. Germline V gene sequence: CDR1 MDHEN, CDR2 SYDVKM. The CDR3 DNA is TGTGCCAGCAGTCCCTCGGGACTAGCTCTCGAGCAGTACTTC. Translation: CASSPSGLALEQYF.

This clonotype was observed a handful of times. V gene TRBV7-8 combines with J gene TRBJ2-1, with 10 bases lining up with TRBD2. The V gene's germline CDR1 is SGHVS and CDR2 FQNEAQ. J gave up 5 bases and V 5 bases, and 6 bases lay outside the gene matches. The CDR3 is 15 amino acids. The CDR3 DNA follows: TGTGCCAGCAGCCACGGACTAGCGGCAAACAATGAGCAGTTCTTC. It specifies CASSHGLAANNEQFF.

As concerns this clonotype: Being one base from a much bigger clone, this may be a read error. This chain joins TRBV29-1 and TRBJ2-1; 10 bases match TRBD2. The CDR3 is made up of 15 amino acids. The V gene end was trimmed by 6 bases and the J gene end by 0 bases; junction bases not matched to a gene: 5. Germline assignment: CDR1 SQVTM and CDR2 ANQGSEA. The CDR3 protein is CSVGTSDSSYNEQFF. The CDR3 DNA follows: TGCAGCGTGGGGACTAGCGATAGCTCCTACAATGAGCAGTTCTTC.

In its sample, this clonotype was seen many times. This chain uses TRBV4-1 with TRBJ2-7; 11 bases map to TRBD2. V gave up 2 bases and J gave up 6 bases; unmatched junction bases: 6. The CDR3 consists of 15 residues. Germline CDR1 is MGHRA and CDR2 is YSYEKL. CDR3 amino acids: CASSQSLTSGIEQYF. CDR3 nucleotides: TGCGCCAGCAGCCAATCCCTGACTAGCGGGATCGAGCAGTACTTC.

Regarding this clonotype: A read error may be the cause here, since a much bigger clone is one base away. The V and J genes are TRBV20-1 and TRBJ2-1, with D possibly being TRBD2 (5 bases). CDR1 is DFQATT, CDR2 SNEGSKA, per germline (reference sequence). The CDR3 covers 11 residues. The CDR3 spells CIAGLANEQFF. The CDR3, as DNA: TGCATTGCGGGTCTAGCCAATGAGCAGTTCTTC.

This clonotype appeared many times. V and J are TRBV4-2 and TRBJ1-2; perhaps TRBD1 as D (6 bases). The germline CDR1 and CDR2 sequences are LGHNA and YNFKEQ. V lost 7 bases to trimming and J lost 1 base, with 10 bases between them. CDR3 length: 13 residues. The CDR3 DNA reads TGTGCCAGCAATTCGGACAGTAACTATGGCTACACCTTC. Its protein product is CASNSDSNYGYTF.

This clonotype was picked up many times. V usage is TRBV12-3 or TRBV12-4 and J usage is TRBJ2-1; 10 bases align to TRBD2. The CDR3 is 17 amino acids. The V gene end was trimmed by 4 bases and the J gene end by 0 bases; junction bases not matched to a gene: 6. CDR3 sequence reads: CASSSFTSGNSYNEQFF. For the CDR3, the DNA is TGTGCCAGCAGTTCCTTCACTAGCGGGAACTCCTACAATGAGCAGTTCTTC.

In the case of this clonotype: This may be a read error: a much more frequent sequence differs by one nucleotide. This chain links TRBV29-1 with TRBJ1-5; D not certain. Germline assignment: CDR1 SQVTM and CDR2 ANQGSEA. The CDR3 totals 10 residues. CDR3 sequence: CSVRNQSQHF. In DNA, the CDR3 is TGCAGCGTCCGTAATCAGTCCCAGCATTTT.

In its sample, this clonotype was seen a few times. The V and J genes are TRBV7-8 and TRBJ2-3; 7 positions agree with TRBD1. CDR1 is SGHVS and CDR2 is FQNEAQ in the germline V gene. V gave up 4 bases and J gave up 5 bases; unmatched junction bases: 6. The length of the CDR3 is 14 residues. The DNA for the CDR3 is TGTGCCAGCAGCTACGAGGGGGCAAAAGATACGCAGTATTTT. Translating it yields CASSYEGAKDTQYF.

This chain connects TRBV28 to TRBJ1-5; 7 bases are a match to TRBD1. The CDR3 extends over 15 amino acids. Germline assignment: CDR1 MDHEN and CDR2 SYDVKM. V trimming: 7 bases; J trimming: 2 bases; junction bases outside the gene matches: 8. The CDR3 spells CASNRDSRGNQPQHF. CDR3 in DNA: TGTGCCAGCAATAGGGACAGTAGGGGCAATCAGCCCCAGCATTTT.

This clonotype was detected ten times or more. CDR3 in DNA: TGTGCCAGCAGTTTGAAACGCGTCCTTCCCTACGAGCAGTACTTC. The encoded protein is CASSLKRVLPYEQYF. The chain uses TRBV12-3 or TRBV12-4 and TRBJ2-7, with D unresolved. Trimming took 3 bases from V and 2 from J, leaving 14 bases between them. The CDR3 runs to 15 residues.

Comment on this clonotype: A much larger clone is a single base away; this may be a read error. The CDR3 is CSVRTAGSYEQYF. The CDR3 DNA is TGCAGCGTTCGGACAGCGGGCTCCTACGAGCAGTACTTC. The chain links TRBV29-1 to TRBJ2-7; either TRBD1 or TRBD2 may supply D (6 bases each). CDR1 is SQVTM, CDR2 ANQGSEA, per germline. CDR3 size: 13 residues. V was trimmed by 5 bases and J by 0 bases, leaving 11 bases between them.

There are many counts of this clonotype. J is TRBJ2-1 and V is TRBV20-1; no clear D gene. Germline lookup yields CDR1 DFQATT and CDR2 SNEGSKA (reference sequence). V gave up 4 bases and J gave up 8 bases, with 6 bases separating them. The length of the CDR3 is 10 residues. CDR3 sequence reads: CSATRHEQFF. The CDR3 nucleotides are TGCAGTGCTACTCGGCATGAGCAGTTCTTC.

This clonotype was picked up many times. V and J are TRBV27 and TRBJ2-7; D assignment may be TRBD1 or TRBD2 (5 bases each). From germline, CDR1 is MNHEY and CDR2 SMNVEV (reference sequence). V was trimmed by 8 bases and J by 0 bases, leaving 14 bases between them. The CDR3 is made up of 14 amino acids. Here the CDR3 reads CASRLGTASYEQYF. Here the CDR3 DNA reads TGTGCCAGCCGACTCGGGACGGCCTCCTACGAGCAGTACTTC.

This chain uses TRBV29-1 with TRBJ2-7; 9 positions agree with TRBD2. From germline, CDR1 is SQVTM and CDR2 ANQGSEA. V was pared by 4 bases and J by 1 base, with 11 bases of the junction left unmatched. This CDR3 spans 16 amino acids. The CDR3 coding sequence is TGCAGCGTTGGAGGAGGACCAGCGGGAGGATCCTACGAGCAGTACTTC. This codes for CSVGGGPAGGSYEQYF.

There are a few counts of this clonotype. V is TRBV20-1 and J is TRBJ1-1; no clear D gene. Germline lookup yields CDR1 DFQATT and CDR2 SNEGSKA (reference sequence). This CDR3 has 14 amino acids. V was shortened by 1 base and J by 0 bases, with 9 bases between the two germline ends. CDR3 bases: TGCAGTGCTAGAGCCGGACTTCTGAACACTGAAGCTTTCTTT. This translates into CSARAGLLNTEAFF.

V and J are TRBV7-9 and TRBJ1-1, with D perhaps TRBD1 (5 bases). Germline V gives CDR1 SEHNR, CDR2 FQNEAQ (reference sequence). The V end was cut by 4 bases, the J end by 6 bases, with 15 bases between. The CDR3 consists of 14 residues. The CDR3 is CASSSISGSSEAFF. The CDR3 nucleotides are TGTGCCAGCAGCTCTATCTCAGGGAGTTCTGAAGCTTTCTTT. Full variable domain (outside the CDR3, taken from reference TRBV7-9 and TRBJ1-1): DTGVSQNPRHKITKRGQNVTFRCDPISEHNRLYWYRQTLGQGPEFLTYFQNEAQLEKSRLLSDRFSAERPKGSFSTLEIQRTEQGDSAMYLCASSSISGSSEAFFGQGTRLTVV.

Note on this clonotype: A much larger clone lies a single base off, so this may be a read error. The chain links TRBV10-1 to TRBJ2-5, with D uncertain. Germline V gene lookup returns CDR1 WNHNN and CDR2 SYGVQD (reference sequence). Trimming left V 6 bases short and J 11 bases short, with 16 bases between. CDR3 length: 12 amino acids. CDR3 loop: CASSNDPYEQYF. The CDR3 DNA is TGCGCCAGCAGCAATGACCCATATGAGCAGTACTTC.

V usage is TRBV7-3 and J usage is TRBJ2-3; 8 bases fit TRBD2. Per the germline V gene, CDR1 is SGHTA and CDR2 is FQGTGA. Losses at the gene ends were 2 bases for V and 3 bases for J; bases not matched to a gene: 7. The CDR3 runs 16 residues. CDR3 protein: CASSLYGGGSTDTQYF. Written as DNA, the CDR3 is TGTGCCAGCAGCTTATACGGCGGGGGGTCGACAGATACGCAGTATTTT.

A word on this clonotype: Germline is not matched at one junction end, which may reflect a read error. The chain combines TRBV7-3 with TRBJ2-1, with D possibly TRBD2 on 6 matching bases. The CDR3 is made up of 17 amino acids. Germline CDR1 SGHTA, CDR2 FQGTGA. The CDR3 DNA is TGTGCCAGCAGCTTGGGAGGCGGCGTATTACGGTGCAATGGGCAGTTCTTC. Encoded protein: CASSLGGGVLRCNGQFF.

This clonotype was found many times. V usage is TRBV18 and J usage is TRBJ2-1, with TRBD2 matching over 13 bases. The junction had 15 bases not matched to a gene; V was cut back by 2 bases and J by 8 bases. Per the germline V gene, CDR1 is KGHSH and CDR2 is LQKENI. CDR3 length: 19 residues. The CDR3 protein is CASSPTTRGLAGLVYEQFF. CDR3 sequence (DNA): TGTGCCAGCTCACCAACCACTCGGGGACTAGCGGGATTAGTCTATGAGCAGTTCTTC.

In the case of this clonotype: Since a much larger clone is just one base distant, this may be a read error. The rearrangement links TRBV7-3 to TRBJ2-1; D is possibly TRBD1 or TRBD2 (5 bases each). V lost 3 bases, J lost 12 bases, and 12 bases lay in between. Germline CDR1 is SGHTA and CDR2 is FQGTGA. CDR3 length: 12 residues. CDR3 nucleotides: TGTGCCAGCAGCTTCGGGACGGCTGTGCAGTTCTTC. It encodes CASSFGTAVQFF. Full variable domain (outside the CDR3, taken from reference TRBV7-3 and TRBJ2-1): GAGVSQTPSNKVTEKGKYVELRCDPISGHTALYWYRQSLGQGPEFLIYFQGTGAADDSGLPNDRFFAVRPEGSVSTLKIQRTERGDSAVYLCASSFGTAVQFFGPGTRLTVL.

A few counts support this clonotype. CDR3 sequence reads: CASSDGGYSYEQYF. The CDR3 coding sequence is TGTGCCAGCAGTGATGGGGGGTACTCCTACGAGCAGTACTTC. The chain has TRBV6-1 and TRBJ2-7, with a weak D call TRBD2 (6 bases). The CDR3 loop spans 14 amino acids. Deletions cut 3 bases from V and 0 bases from J, with 9 bases between. Germline V CDR1 and CDR2: MNHNS, SASEGT.

The chain links TRBV12-3 or TRBV12-4 to TRBJ2-4; TRBD2 agrees at 7 bases. The CDR3 loop spans 13 amino acids. V lost 6 bases, J lost 3 bases, and 2 bases stayed unmatched. CDR3 region: CASRRGDKNIQYF. CDR3 bases: TGTGCCAGCAGACGGGGGGACAAAAACATTCAGTACTTC.

This clonotype has at least ten counts. The V gene is TRBV5-1, the J gene TRBJ1-2; 8 bases align to TRBD1. Germline values: CDR1 SGHRS, CDR2 YFSETQ. The CDR3 is made up of 15 amino acids. J was trimmed by 2 bases and V by 3 bases; bases with no gene match: 6. The CDR3 nucleotides are TGCGCCAGCAGCTCATCACAGGGGGAGAACTATGGCTACACCTTC. Its protein is CASSSSQGENYGYTF.

This clonotype was counted many times. The CDR3 DNA sequence: TGTGCCAGCAGCTACGGGGGCTCCCTTCGTCAGCCCCAGCATTTT. This translates into CASSYGGSLRQPQHF. This chain connects TRBV5-6 to TRBJ1-5; TRBD1 might be the D (6 bases). Germline CDR1 is SGHDT and CDR2 is YYEEEE. V gave up 3 bases and J gave up 6 bases, with 16 bases separating them. The CDR3 contains 15 residues.

The chain links TRBV12-3 or TRBV12-4 to TRBJ2-7; a weak D match, TRBD2 (5 bases). V was clipped by 5 bases and J by 6 bases, with 11 bases between them. The CDR3 is made up of 12 amino acids. The CDR3 here is CASSGGAGEQYF. CDR3 bases: TGTGCCAGCAGTGGAGGAGCCGGCGAGCAGTACTTC.